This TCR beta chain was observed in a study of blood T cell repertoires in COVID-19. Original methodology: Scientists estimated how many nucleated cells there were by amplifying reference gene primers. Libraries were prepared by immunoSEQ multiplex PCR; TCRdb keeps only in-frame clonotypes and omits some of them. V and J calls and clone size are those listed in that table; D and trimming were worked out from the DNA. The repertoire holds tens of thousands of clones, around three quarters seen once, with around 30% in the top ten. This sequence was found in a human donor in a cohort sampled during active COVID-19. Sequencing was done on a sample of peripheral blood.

The chain's CDR3 is CASSVTGGSGKNIQYF. Written as DNA, the CDR3 is TGTGCCAGCAGCGTGACAGGGGGCAGTGGCAAAAACATTCAGTACTTC. The gene calls are TRBV9 and TRBJ2-4; the match to TRBD1 covers 10 bases. CDR1 and CDR2 (germline): SGDLS, YYNGEE. The CDR3 sequence is 16 residues long. Trimming cost V 2 bases and J 3 bases; bases outside gene matches: 5.